The TCR beta chain described here comes from a study of breast tumors, draining lymph nodes, adjacent tissues. Germline loops: CDR1 SGHDN, CDR2 FVKESK. The CDR3 consists of 16 residues. TCRdb called the multiplex PCR reads again in MiXCR, with one record for every CDR3 protein. Here the sample spans tens of thousands of distinct CDR3 sequences, approximately 62% being singletons. The sample comprised breast tumor tissue. V and J are TRBV14 and TRBJ2-7; D possibly corresponds to TRBD1 (5 bases). The tail of the sequence fits TRBJ2-5 better, so the J call may be wrong. The sequence was collected from a female donor with breast cancer. Some clones in this sample may be carry-over from other donors' samples. CDR3 in amino acids: CASSQDWGGAKETQYF. The CDR3 DNA reads TGTGCCAGCAGCCAAGATTGGGGTGGGGCGAAAGAGACCCAGTACTTC.